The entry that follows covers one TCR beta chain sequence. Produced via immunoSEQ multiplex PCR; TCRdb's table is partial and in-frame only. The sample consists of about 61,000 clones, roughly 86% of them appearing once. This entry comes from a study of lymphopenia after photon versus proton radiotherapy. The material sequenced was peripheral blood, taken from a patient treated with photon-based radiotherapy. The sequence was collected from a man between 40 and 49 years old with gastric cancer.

The CDR3 reads CASSRDGYEQYF. The DNA for the CDR3 is TGTGCCAGCTCACGCGACGGCTACGAGCAGTACTTC. The V call is TRBV18, the J call TRBJ2-7, with no clear D. The CDR3 has 12 amino acids. The ends were cut back, 4 bases at V and 3 bases at J, with 7 bases in the middle. Germline lookup yields CDR1 KGHSH and CDR2 LQKENI. Using reference TRBV18 and TRBJ2-7 for the parts outside the CDR3, the full variable domain is NAGVMQNPRHLVRRRGQEARLRCSPMKGHSHVYWYRQLPEEGLKFMVYLQKENIIDESGMPKERFSAEFPKEGPSILRIQQVVRGDSAAYFCASSRDGYEQYFGPGTRLTVT.